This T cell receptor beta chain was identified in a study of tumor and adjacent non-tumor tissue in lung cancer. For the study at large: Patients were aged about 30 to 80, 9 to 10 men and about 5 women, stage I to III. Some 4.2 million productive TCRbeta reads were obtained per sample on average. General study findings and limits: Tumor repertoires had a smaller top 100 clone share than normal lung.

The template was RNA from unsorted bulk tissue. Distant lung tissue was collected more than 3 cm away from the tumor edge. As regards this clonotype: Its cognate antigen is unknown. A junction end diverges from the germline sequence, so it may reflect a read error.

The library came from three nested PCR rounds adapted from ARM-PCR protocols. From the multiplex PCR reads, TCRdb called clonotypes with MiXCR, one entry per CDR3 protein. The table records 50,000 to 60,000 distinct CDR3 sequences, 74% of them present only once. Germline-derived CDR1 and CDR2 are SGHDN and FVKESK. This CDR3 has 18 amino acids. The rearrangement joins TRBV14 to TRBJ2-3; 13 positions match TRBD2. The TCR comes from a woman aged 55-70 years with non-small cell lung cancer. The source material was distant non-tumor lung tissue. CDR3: CASSQPPGLAGSIDTQYF. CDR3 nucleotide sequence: TGTGCGAGCAGCCAACCCCCGGGACTAGCGGGGAGCATAGATACGCAGTATTTT.